This T cell receptor beta chain was found in a study of cytomegalovirus exposure and HLA in healthy donors. Overall study findings and caveats: Most of the TCR beta V segments (in an earlier analysis) were productive either about 87% or about 30% of the time.

The primer mix had 60 Vbeta and 13 Jbeta primers. Here immunoSEQ multiplex PCR was the method, and the copy in TCRdb shows in-frame clones only, minus some. This sample has some 57,000 clones, with 89% found just once. Deletions cut 0 bases from V and 1 base from J, with 6 bases between. CDR3 length: 14 residues. The germline V gene has CDR1 ENHRY and CDR2 SYGVKD. Comments on this clone: As yet, its antigen is unknown.

Healthy bone marrow donors made up the cohort. The sequence came from a man under 40 in good health and CMV-seropositive. Sequencing was performed on PBMCs. V gene TRBV10-3 combines with J gene TRBJ2-5, with D tentatively TRBD1 (6 bases). The CDR3 is CAISESRGQETQYF. For the CDR3, the DNA is TGTGCCATCAGTGAGTCCAGGGGCCAAGAGACCCAGTACTTC.